The 11 T cell receptor beta chains below come from one sample, sequenced in a study of blood T cell repertoires in COVID-19. The protocol was immunoSEQ multiplex PCR, while the TCRdb copy is restricted to in-frame clones and leaves out a portion. The table lists about 180,000 clones, approximately 88% of them singletons. Input material: PBMCs or T cells enriched from blood (not recorded which). Every receptor here comes from a woman aged 18 to 35 who had recovered from COVID-19.

This clone was detected only a few times. This chain links TRBV2 with TRBJ1-5; D is possibly TRBD1 (6 bases). The V end was cut by 8 bases, the J end by 2 bases, with 13 bases between. Germline CDR1 SNHLY, CDR2 FYNNEI. There are 14 residues in the CDR3. CDR3 coding DNA: TGTGCCAGCCACCCGACAGGTCGCAATCAGCCCCAGCATTTT. Residues: CASHPTGRNQPQHF.

This clone was picked up one time. The rearrangement joins TRBV21-1 to TRBJ2-1; the table's D call, TRBD1, has no DNA check behind it. TRBV21-1 has pseudogene status. This CDR3 contains 18 residues. The CDR3 spells CASSKAHILQVSYNEQFF. CDR3 nucleotides: TGTGCCAGCAGCAAAGCTCACATTTTACAGGTCTCCTACAATGAGCAGTTCTTC.

The rearrangement joins TRBV19 to TRBJ2-1; 9 nucleotides line up with TRBD2. CDR3 length: 19 residues. The ends lost 1 base at V and 5 bases at J; junction bases unmatched: 15. From germline, CDR1 is LNHDA and CDR2 SQIVND (reference sequence). CDR3 sequence: CASSIGGTSFNPKNNEQFF. In DNA form, the CDR3 reads TGTGCCAGTAGTATAGGCGGGACTAGCTTTAACCCCAAAAACAATGAGCAGTTCTTC.

The chain recombines TRBV5-6 with TRBJ2-7; D possibly corresponds to TRBD1 (6 bases). Germline CDR1 is SGHDT and CDR2 is YYEEEE. The V end lost 0 bases, the J end lost 4 bases, and 14 bases lay between the germline ends. The CDR3 has 15 amino acids. In DNA form, the CDR3 reads TGTGCCAGCAGCTTGGGCCCACAGGGTATGTACGAGCAGTACTTC. Residues: CASSLGPQGMYEQYF.

The chain has TRBV28 and TRBJ2-7; 7 positions match TRBD2. The CDR3 runs to 18 residues. V lost 6 bases to trimming and J lost 2 bases; unmatched junction nucleotides: 19. Germline CDR1 is MDHEN and CDR2 is SYDVKM. In DNA, the CDR3 is TGTGCCAGCAGCCCCCGTAGGCTAGCGGTCCAAACCACCTACGAGCAGTACTTC. This codes for CASSPRRLAVQTTYEQYF. Full variable domain (outside the CDR3, taken from reference TRBV28 and TRBJ2-7): DVKVTQSSRYLVKRTGEKVFLECVQDMDHENMFWYRQDPGLGLRLIYFSYDVKMKEKGDIPEGYSVSREKKERFSLILESASTNQTSMYLCASSPRRLAVQTTYEQYFGPGTRLTVT.

The V and J genes are TRBV30 and TRBJ2-7; D is uncertain. The ends were cut back, 0 bases at V and 5 bases at J, with 17 bases in the middle. CDR1 GTSNPN and CDR2 SVGIG come from the germline V gene (reference sequence). This CDR3 region has 15 residues. CDR3 loop: CAWSVRTALVDEQYF. In nucleotides, the CDR3 is TGTGCCTGGAGTGTACGTACAGCCCTCGTGGACGAGCAGTACTTC.

The chain uses TRBV4-3 and TRBJ1-2; TRBD1 matches 8 bases. Looked up from germline, CDR1 is LGHNA and CDR2 is YSLEER. The ends lost 0 bases at V and 6 bases at J; junction bases unmatched: 6. This CDR3 contains 15 residues. As DNA, the CDR3 is TGCGCCAGCAGCCAAGATGGGGGACAGGTCGATGGCTACACCTTC. It yields the protein CASSQDGGQVDGYTF.

This chain links TRBV5-4 with TRBJ1-6; D gene ambiguous. The CDR3 covers 14 residues. The germline gives CDR1 SGHNT, CDR2 YYREEE (reference sequence). V was pared by 0 bases and J by 7 bases, with 8 bases between. The CDR3: CASSLAPVNSPLHF. CDR3 sequence (DNA): TGTGCCAGCAGCTTGGCCCCCGTGAATTCACCCCTCCACTTT. Using reference TRBV5-4 and TRBJ1-6 for the parts outside the CDR3, the full variable domain is ETGVTQSPTHLIKTRGQQVTLRCSSQSGHNTVSWYQQALGQGPQFIFQYYREEENGRGNFPPRFSGLQFPNYSSELNVNALELDDSALYLCASSLAPVNSPLHFGNGTRLTVT.

The rearrangement uses TRBV20-1 and TRBJ1-2, with a weak D call TRBD1 (6 bases). The CDR3 extends over 11 amino acids. Germline V gene data show CDR1 as DFQATT and CDR2 as SNEGSKA (reference sequence). The V gene lost 3 bases and the J gene lost 8 bases, with 10 bases spanning the gap. CDR3 sequence: CSARGARGYTF. As DNA, the CDR3 is TGCAGTGCTAGGGGGGCTCGGGGCTACACCTTC.

The chain combines TRBV19 with TRBJ2-7; TRBD1 aligns across 7 bases. Germline values: CDR1 LNHDA, CDR2 SQIVND (reference sequence). The CDR3 has 12 amino acids. The V segment lost 8 bases and the J segment 6 bases; nucleotides outside the gene matches: 7. In nucleotides, the CDR3 is TGTGCCAGTCGCCCGACAGGGAGCGAGCAGTACTTC. Its translation: CASRPTGSEQYF.

The J gene is TRBJ2-3, the V gene TRBV5-1, with D tentatively TRBD2 (5 bases). V lost 3 bases to trimming and J lost 6 bases, with 17 bases between them. The CDR3 length is 15 residues. Germline values: CDR1 SGHRS, CDR2 YFSETQ. The CDR3 loop is CASSSSGFQRDTQYF. Written as DNA, the CDR3 is TGCGCCAGCAGCTCGTCGGGGTTCCAGAGGGATACGCAGTATTTT.